This T cell receptor (beta chain) was retrieved from a study of low-dose radiotherapy and immunotherapy resistance in tumors. Study as a whole: Cyclophosphamide infusions of 200 mg/m2 came every two weeks, one day before radiation-immunotherapy.

As regards this clonotype: With only one base between it and a far larger clone, this is likely a read error.

Regarding time point: before trial treatment. Donors were treated with nivolumab, ipilimumab, aspirin, and low-dose cyclophosphamide and radiotherapy. Each patient who was eligible had an advanced solid tumor with no tumor-infiltrating lymphocytes. Germline CDR1 PRHDT, CDR2 FYEKMQ (reference sequence). CDR3 length equals 17 residues. Gene-specific TRAV and TRBV primers were used for first-strand cDNA, covering alpha and beta chains. With a constant-region primer and a V-primer adapter, TCRs were subjected to roughly 18 PCR cycles of amplification. Using its own MiXCR run on the reads, TCRdb lists one record per CDR3 protein. Among under 95,000 distinct CDR3 sequences listed, 15% to 20% were seen once.

The chain combines TRBV13 with TRBJ2-4, with D possibly being TRBD2 (6 bases). This sequence originates from a male donor with prostate cancer. Sequences were derived from PBMCs, sampled before treatment. For the CDR3, the DNA is TGTGCCGGCAGCGGCGGGGCCCTCGAGGGGGCCAAAAACATTCAGTACTTC. Translation gives CAGSGGALEGAKNIQYF.